This T cell receptor (beta chain) was found in a study of T cell responses to AZD1222 COVID-19 vaccine. Study outcomes and limitations: Spike-specific TCR breadth and depth rose after two AZD1222 doses.

Points on this clone: Antigen specificity is unknown.

This table comes from immunoSEQ multiplex PCR, and its TCRdb copy is limited to in-frame clones, with some not included. The sample yields some 150,000 clones, 85% to 90% seen once. The CDR3 sequence is 13 residues long. Losses at the gene ends were 10 bases for V and 3 bases for J; bases not matched to a gene: 6. Germline V gene data show CDR1 as MNHEY and CDR2 as SVGAGI. The receptor was isolated from an adult who received the AZD1222 COVID-19 vaccine. The rearrangement links TRBV6-5 to TRBJ1-5; 7 nucleotides align to TRBD1. The input for sequencing was peripheral blood, taken 28 days after the second AZD1222 dose. The DNA of the CDR3 is TGTGCCACCCGGGGACAGTACAATCAGCCCCAGCATTTT. Translated, it gives CATRGQYNQPQHF.